This entry describes one T cell receptor beta chain. These data come from a study of cytomegalovirus exposure and HLA in healthy donors. Study as a whole: Roughly 89 million unique TCR sequences came from HLA-typed donors in an early release.

The germline V and J ends were trimmed by 4 bases and 4 bases, with 15 bases remaining between them. CDR1 is SGHNT, CDR2 YYREEE, per germline (reference sequence). The CDR3 runs 15 residues. The study ran its PCR with 60 Vbeta and 13 Jbeta primers. Only in-frame clones appear in the TCRdb table, and some are missing; sequencing was by immunoSEQ multiplex PCR. The table lists 35,000 to 45,000 clones. Everyone who donated was a healthy bone marrow donor. The specimen sequenced was PBMCs. The chain is built from TRBV5-4 and TRBJ2-1; possible D gene TRBD1, 5 bases. The sequence derives from a male donor in good health and CMV-seronegative. CDR3 loop: CASSKNRYDYNEQFF. The CDR3 DNA is TGTGCCAGCAGCAAGAACAGGTATGATTACAATGAGCAGTTCTTC.